This T cell receptor (beta chain) stems from a study of T cell repertoires in cytomegalovirus infection. Study-level background: Both CMV infection and a matching HLA type were indicated by public TCR beta signatures. The study's findings and limits: People with CMV and the relevant HLA were identified by cumulative public TCR beta family frequency. HLA-C-restricted CMV clonotypes gave the most frequent clonotype in two of eight donors.

A few counts support this clonotype. Its cognate antigen is unknown. The CDR3 totals 14 residues. Germline assignment: CDR1 MNHEY and CDR2 SVGEGT. Trimming removed 0 bases from V and 2 bases from J, with 7 bases in between. TCRdb processed the reads anew with MiXCR; each CDR3 protein has one entry. The repertoire holds over 150,000 distinct CDR3 sequences, 14% seen once, with approximately 30% in the top ten. The chain combines TRBV6-2 or TRBV6-3 with TRBJ1-1; D gene uncertain. The receptor was derived from a human donor in good health (CMV status not recorded). Some clones in this sample may be carry-over from other donors' samples. Sequenced input: PBMCs. This chain's CDR3 is CASSYSLANTEAFF. CDR3 DNA: TGTGCCAGCAGTTACTCGCTAGCAAACACTGAAGCTTTCTTT.